One sample yielded the 10 T cell receptor beta chains listed below, sequenced in a study of blood T cell repertoires in COVID-19. Produced via immunoSEQ multiplex PCR; TCRdb's table is partial and in-frame only. Of 150,000 or so clones detected, about four fifths appear once; the ten largest clones hold roughly 4%. The sample was PBMCs or T cells enriched from blood (not recorded which). All receptors come from a woman aged 45-60 years in a cohort exposed to, infected with or recovered from COVID-19 (not recorded which).

The chain joins TRBV29-1 to TRBJ2-5; maybe TRBD1 (6 bases). Germline CDR1 reads SQVTM; CDR2 reads ANQGSEA. The V end was cut by 2 bases, the J end by 2 bases, with 12 bases between. This CDR3 has 14 residues. In DNA, the CDR3 is TGCAGCGTTGAACTGACAGGAAAACAAGAGACCCAGTACTTC. Protein sequence: CSVELTGKQETQYF.

V usage is TRBV23-1 and J usage is TRBJ2-3; 8 bases line up with TRBD2. TRBV23-1 counts as an open reading frame of uncertain function. V was clipped by 7 bases and J by 0 bases; unmatched bases: 6. CDR3 size: 15 residues. The CDR3 DNA reads TGCGCCAGCACGAAGCGGGAGCCAAGCACAGATACGCAGTATTTT. It codes for CASTKREPSTDTQYF.

The gene calls are TRBV10-2 and TRBJ2-3; 11 bases map to TRBD2. This CDR3 region has 15 residues. V gave up 9 bases and J gave up 4 bases; unmatched junction bases: 9. From germline, CDR1 is WSHSY and CDR2 SAAADI. This CDR3 is CASSLAGGGADTQYF. CDR3 in DNA: TGCGCCAGTTCGTTAGCGGGAGGGGGAGCAGATACGCAGTATTTT.

This rearrangement joins TRBV28 to TRBJ1-1; D is possibly TRBD1 (5 bases). The CDR3 is 10 residues long. V lost 11 bases to trimming and J lost 11 bases, with 15 bases between them. Germline values: CDR1 MDHEN, CDR2 SYDVKM. In DNA, the CDR3 is TGTGCCGTATCGGACATAACGGCTTTCTTT. Protein product: CAVSDITAFF.

V and J are TRBV7-9 and TRBJ2-1, with 9 nucleotides matching TRBD1. Germline CDR1 reads SEHNR; CDR2 reads FQNEAQ (reference sequence). V dropped 3 bases and J dropped 3; count of bases not matched to a gene: 3. The CDR3 extends over 15 amino acids. The CDR3 reads CASSLDRGIYNEQFF. The CDR3 nucleotides are TGTGCCAGCAGCTTGGACAGGGGAATCTACAATGAGCAGTTCTTC.

This clone was observed once. J is TRBJ2-2 and V is TRBV7-2; 7 bases map to TRBD1. J gave up 6 bases and V 7 bases, and 8 bases lay outside the gene matches. The V gene's germline CDR1 is SGHTA and CDR2 FQGNSA. This CDR3 region has 14 residues. CDR3 protein: CASNRDSYAGELFF. CDR3 nucleotides: TGTGCCAGCAACCGGGACAGCTACGCCGGGGAGCTGTTTTTT.

The J gene is TRBJ2-7, the V gene TRBV19, with 9 bases aligning to TRBD1. From germline, CDR1 is LNHDA and CDR2 SQIVND (reference sequence). With 10 bases clipped from V and 0 bases from J, the junction kept 4 bases outside the gene matches. This CDR3 is 13 amino acids long. Here the CDR3 DNA reads TGTGCCACCAAGGACAGGGGCTCCTACGAGCAGTACTTC. This sequence encodes CATKDRGSYEQYF.

This sequence joins TRBV7-2 and TRBJ1-4, with D unresolved. Germline CDR1 SGHTA, CDR2 FQGNSA. Trimming left V 6 bases short and J 0 bases short, with 11 bases between. The CDR3 length is 15 residues. The CDR3 nucleotides read TGTGCCAGCAGTAACATTGGTGCAACTAATGAAAAACTGTTTTTT. Amino acid sequence: CASSNIGATNEKLFF.

The chain combines TRBV6-2 or TRBV6-3 with TRBJ2-5; possible D gene TRBD2, 5 bases. Per the germline V gene, CDR1 is MNHEY and CDR2 is SVGEGT. V shed 2 bases and J shed 1 base, with 17 bases lying between them. The CDR3 extends over 17 amino acids. CDR3 in DNA: TGTGCCAGCAGTTACGGGTGGGCTCGGGATATCCAAGAGACCCAGTACTTC. Its protein product is CASSYGWARDIQETQYF.

This clone was found a few times. Compared with germline, one end of the junction differs, possibly owing to a read error. This chain joins TRBV7-7 and TRBJ2-1, with TRBD2 matching over 10 bases. This CDR3 has 16 amino acids. Germline V gene data show CDR1 as SSHAT and CDR2 as FNYEAQ (reference sequence). This CDR3 is CASSPGSGRAGNEQFF. The CDR3 bases are TGTGCTAGCAGCCCGGGGAGCGGGAGGGCCGGGAATGAGCAGTTCTTC.